A single sample is the source of the 31 T cell receptor beta chains below, sequenced in a study of T cells in Graves' hyperthyroidism and ophthalmopathy. Template material for amplifying TCR beta CDR3 regions consisted of RNA transcripts. Researchers ran a first-round RT-PCR on the TCR CDR3 using the HTBI primer set. MiXCR was run by TCRdb on the multiplex PCR reads, yielding one entry per CDR3 protein. The repertoire consists of 650,000 to 750,000 distinct CDR3 sequences, with 14% occurring once and the leading ten covering 10%. The material sequenced was blood. These receptors came from a woman between 18 and 29 years old with Graves' hyperthyroidism.

This clonotype has only a few counts. The V and J genes are TRBV20-1 and TRBJ2-7; D possibly matches TRBD1 or TRBD2 (5 bases each). The CDR3 is made up of 9 amino acids. Germline CDR1 DFQATT, CDR2 SNEGSKA (reference sequence). The DNA of the CDR3 is TGCAGACCGGGGACCGAGCAGTACTTC. Encoded protein: CRPGTEQYF.

The CDR3 is CASSFKPGSSGNTIYF. In nucleotides, the CDR3 is TGTGCCAGCAGTTTTAAACCAGGGAGCTCTGGAAACACCATATATTTT. V gene TRBV6-9 combines with J gene TRBJ1-3; possibly TRBD1 for D (5 bases). V shed 4 bases and J shed 0 bases, with 13 bases lying between them. Germline CDR1 and CDR2: MNHGY and SVAAGI. CDR3 length: 16 amino acids.

Many counts were recorded for this clonotype. The V call is TRBV2, the J call TRBJ1-1; tentative D call: TRBD1 (6 bases). Germline V gene sequence: CDR1 SNHLY, CDR2 FYNNEI. V lost 7 bases, J lost 4 bases, and 13 bases lay in between. The CDR3 has 13 amino acids. The CDR3: CASKNTGFTEAFF. CDR3 DNA: TGTGCCAGCAAAAATACAGGGTTCACTGAAGCTTTCTTT. Based on the CDR3 plus reference TRBV2 and TRBJ1-1, the full variable domain is EPEVTQTPSHQVTQMGQEVILRCVPISNHLYFYWYRQILGQKVEFLVSFYNNEISEKSEIFDDQFSVERPDGSNFTLKIRSTKLEDSAMYFCASKNTGFTEAFFGQGTRLTVV.

In this sample, this clonotype turned up many times. This chain joins TRBV11-3 and TRBJ2-1, with D possibly matching TRBD2 (6 bases). The CDR3 covers 15 residues. CDR1 is SGHNT, CDR2 YENEEA, per germline. The V gene lost 2 bases and the J gene lost 7 bases, with 15 bases spanning the gap. The CDR3 DNA sequence: TGTGCCAGCAGCTTAACCGGGAGTGGGTGGAATGAGCAGTTCTTC. Translating it yields CASSLTGSGWNEQFF. Based on the CDR3 plus reference TRBV11-3 and TRBJ2-1, the full variable domain is EAGVVQSPRYKIIEKKQPVAFWCNPISGHNTLYWYLQNLGQGPELLIRYENEEAVDDSQLPKDRFSAERLKGVDSTLKIQPAELGDSAVYLCASSLTGSGWNEQFFGPGTRLTVL.

This clonotype was recorded at least ten times. The CDR3 DNA is TGCAGTGCCTCCTCTAGCACAGATACGCAGTATTTT. The encoded protein is CSASSSTDTQYF. This sequence joins TRBV20-1 and TRBJ2-3; D unresolved. CDR3 length: 12 residues. V shed 6 bases and J shed 0 bases, with 7 bases lying between them. The germline CDR1 and CDR2 sequences are DFQATT and SNEGSKA (reference sequence).

Points on this clonotype: A much larger clonotype is one base distant, so this may be a read error. V and J are TRBV28 and TRBJ2-7; D gene unclear. The assigned J gene may be wrong: the sequence end matches TRBJ2-1 better. Germline CDR1 and CDR2: MDHEN and SYDVKM. CDR3 length: 11 amino acids. In DNA form, the CDR3 reads TGTGCCACCCTTTACCTCTACGAGCAGTTCTTC. This gives the protein CATLYLYEQFF.

This clonotype was counted a single time. Because the CDR3 is missing its conserved closing phenylalanine or tryptophan, this is likely a read error. The chain uses TRBV11-2 and TRBJ2-1; 7 nucleotides match TRBD2. The CDR3 is 20 residues long. The trim removed 7 bases at V and 0 bases at J, leaving 21 bases unmatched. Germline assignment: CDR1 SGHAT and CDR2 FQNNGV. As DNA, the CDR3 is TGTGCCAGCAACCTTTTGGGGGGGGAGACCAGAGGGAGCTCCTACAATGAGCAGTTCATC. Translation gives CASNLLGGETRGSSYNEQFI.

Many counts were recorded for this clonotype. This chain connects TRBV25-1 to TRBJ2-7; the match to TRBD1 covers 9 bases. Germline CDR1 is MGHDK and CDR2 is SYGVNS. Losses at the gene ends were 2 bases for V and 1 base for J; bases not matched to a gene: 6. The CDR3 loop spans 16 amino acids. Here the CDR3 reads CASSEGGQGWSYEQYF. Written as DNA, the CDR3 is TGTGCCAGCAGTGAAGGGGGACAGGGCTGGTCCTACGAGCAGTACTTC.

This clonotype was counted once. This chain links TRBV19 with TRBJ1-4; possibly TRBD1 for D (6 bases). The germline V and J ends were trimmed by 6 bases and 8 bases, with 19 bases remaining between them. Germline V gene sequence: CDR1 LNHDA, CDR2 SQIVND (reference sequence). The CDR3 consists of 15 residues. In DNA, the CDR3 is TGTGCCAGTAGAAGCCTGGACAGACTCCAGGAAAAACTGTTTTTT. Translated, it gives CASRSLDRLQEKLFF. The full variable domain, with the rest looked up from reference TRBV19 and TRBJ1-4, is DGGITQSPKYLFRKEGQNVTLSCEQNLNHDAMYWYRQDPGQGLRLIYYSQIVNDFQKGDIAEGYSVSREKKESFPLTVTSAQKNPTAFYLCASRSLDRLQEKLFFGSGTQLSVL.

The chain uses TRBV6-1 and TRBJ2-5; D gene ambiguous. This CDR3 is 13 amino acids long. The V gene's germline CDR1 is MNHNS and CDR2 SASEGT. Trimming stripped 7 bases from V and 1 base from J, with 10 bases between. In DNA form, the CDR3 reads TGTGCCAGCACAAGGTCAGGCCAAGAGACCCAGTACTTC. As protein: CASTRSGQETQYF.

The chain carries TRBV20-1 and TRBJ2-7, with TRBD2 identical over 10 bases. CDR1 DFQATT and CDR2 SNEGSKA come from the germline V gene (reference sequence). The CDR3 length is 15 residues. The ends lost 0 bases at V and 4 bases at J; junction bases unmatched: 6. The CDR3 region is CSARDSQAGGYEQYF. In DNA form, the CDR3 reads TGCAGTGCTAGAGATTCACAAGCGGGAGGGTACGAGCAGTACTTC.

The table lists this clonotype with a few counts. The chain employs TRBV5-1 and TRBJ2-7; tentatively, D is TRBD1 (6 bases). From germline, CDR1 is SGHRS and CDR2 YFSETQ. The CDR3 extends over 13 amino acids. Trimming took off 4 bases at V and 7 bases at J, with 15 bases between the two ends. The CDR3 loop reads CASSPTDRLEQYF. The CDR3 DNA is TGCGCCAGCAGCCCGACAGACAGGTTGGAGCAGTACTTC.

The genes are TRBV12-3 or TRBV12-4 and TRBJ1-5, with a weak D call TRBD1 (6 bases). CDR3 length equals 13 residues. The V end was cut by 6 bases, the J end by 8 bases, with 14 bases between. Here the CDR3 DNA reads TGTGCCAGCAGCCCAGGGGCTCTAGAGCCCCAGCATTTT. Amino acids: CASSPGALEPQHF.

In its sample, this clonotype was seen many times. The DNA for the CDR3 is TGTGCCAGCTCACTGGCGGGACTAGCTGAGGAGACCCAGTACTTC. This codes for CASSLAGLAEETQYF. The V call is TRBV18, the J call TRBJ2-5; TRBD2 agrees at 9 bases. The V and J ends lost 4 bases and 5 bases, in that order; junction bases with no gene match: 8. The CDR3 sequence is 15 residues long. Germline assignment: CDR1 KGHSH and CDR2 LQKENI.

Many counts were recorded for this clonotype. The rearrangement uses TRBV11-2 and TRBJ2-7; 10 bases map to TRBD1. The germline V gene has CDR1 SGHAT and CDR2 FQNNGV. V lost 5 bases, J lost 2 bases, and 6 bases stayed unmatched. This CDR3 is 15 amino acids long. CDR3 amino acids: CASSAIGTGAYEQYF. Here the CDR3 DNA reads TGTGCCAGCAGCGCCATAGGGACAGGGGCCTACGAGCAGTACTTC.

This chain connects TRBV27 to TRBJ2-5, with 7 bases that match TRBD1. CDR1 and CDR2 from the germline V gene are MNHEY and SMNVEV (reference sequence). The CDR3 is 14 amino acids. V lost 4 bases to trimming and J lost 5 bases; unmatched junction nucleotides: 7. The CDR3 region has the DNA TGTGCCAGCAGTTCGAGGGGGCGCGGGGAGACCCAGTACTTC. This codes for CASSSRGRGETQYF.

This clonotype was recorded at least ten times. This rearrangement joins TRBV12-3 or TRBV12-4 to TRBJ2-7, with 9 positions matching TRBD1. Trimming cost V 5 bases and J 6 bases; bases outside gene matches: 8. The CDR3 runs to 14 residues. The CDR3 DNA sequence: TGTGCCAGCAGTGCAGGGACAGGGTTTCGCGAGCAGTACTTC. Protein sequence: CASSAGTGFREQYF.

The chain has TRBV30 and TRBJ2-2, with TRBD2 identical over 10 bases. Germline V gives CDR1 GTSNPN, CDR2 SVGIG (reference sequence). V was clipped by 2 bases and J by 5 bases; unmatched bases: 5. The CDR3 is made up of 15 amino acids. The CDR3 sequence: CAWSLKLAGTGELFF. The CDR3 DNA reads as TGTGCCTGGAGTTTAAAACTAGCGGGAACCGGGGAGCTGTTTTTT.

This clonotype was observed many times. The chain joins TRBV6-1 to TRBJ2-1, with D tentatively TRBD2 (6 bases). The CDR3 totals 15 residues. Germline assignment: CDR1 MNHNS and CDR2 SASEGT. Deletions cut 6 bases from V and 0 bases from J, with 12 bases between. CDR3 nucleotides: TGTGCCAGCAGAGCTGGACTAAGCTCCTACAATGAGCAGTTCTTC. Protein sequence: CASRAGLSSYNEQFF.

Only a few counts were recorded for this clonotype. The rearrangement links TRBV27 to TRBJ2-7; TRBD2 agrees at 15 bases. V lost 4 bases, J lost 7 bases, and 8 bases stayed unmatched. Germline CDR1 MNHEY, CDR2 SMNVEV (reference sequence). The CDR3 has 16 amino acids. The CDR3 region has the DNA TGTGCCAGCAGTTCAGGACTAGCGGGAGGGCCGGGGGAGCAGTACTTC. This sequence encodes CASSSGLAGGPGEQYF.

This clonotype occurred a few times. The chain has TRBV10-3 and TRBJ1-5, with D perhaps TRBD1 (6 bases). Germline loops: CDR1 ENHRY, CDR2 SYGVKD. The CDR3 has 19 amino acids. Trimming shortened V by 0 bases and J by 0 bases, and 18 bases separated the two germline ends. This chain's CDR3 is CAISESRGAGGYSNQPQHF. DNA of the CDR3: TGTGCCATCAGTGAGTCGAGGGGGGCCGGGGGGTATAGCAATCAGCCCCAGCATTTT.

This clonotype was detected a few times. This chain's CDR3 is CASSLGRWGLAEARYEQYF. The CDR3 DNA reads as TGTGCCAGCAGTTTAGGGAGGTGGGGACTAGCGGAGGCACGATACGAGCAGTACTTC. The rearrangement joins TRBV28 to TRBJ2-7; 11 positions match TRBD2. Unmatched junction bases numbered 16, after V lost 2 bases and J lost 4 bases. The CDR3 is 19 residues long. Per the germline V gene, CDR1 is MDHEN and CDR2 is SYDVKM.

The rearrangement joins TRBV5-1 to TRBJ2-2, with no clear D. The CDR3 is 14 amino acids. V lost 1 base to trimming and J lost 4 bases, with 8 bases between them. Germline CDR1 SGHRS, CDR2 YFSETQ. CDR3 sequence reads: CASSLLRTTGELFF. In nucleotides, the CDR3 is TGCGCCAGCAGCTTGTTACGGACCACCGGGGAGCTGTTTTTT.

This clonotype occurred many times. The chain combines TRBV24-1 with TRBJ1-2, with D hard to call. The CDR3 contains 15 residues. Germline CDR1 KGHDR, CDR2 SFDVKD. V lost 2 bases and J 5 bases, leaving 14 bases between the germline ends. The CDR3 region is CATSDSLQVGYGYTF. CDR3 nucleotides: TGTGCCACCAGTGATTCACTGCAGGTGGGATATGGCTACACCTTC.

The chain combines TRBV6-5 with TRBJ1-1; D ambiguous. Looked up from germline, CDR1 is MNHEY and CDR2 is SVGAGI. Trimming pared 0 bases from V and 5 bases from J, leaving 13 bases between. This CDR3 region has 15 residues. The DNA for the CDR3 is TGTGCCAGCAGTTACTCGTTGGGGAGAGGGACTGAAGCTTTCTTT. This sequence encodes CASSYSLGRGTEAFF.

About this clonotype: Possible read error: a much larger clone is one base away. The final CDR3 position lacks the conserved phenylalanine or tryptophan, pointing to a likely read error. CDR3 in amino acids: CSAHRLAGGPSETQYL. The CDR3 nucleotides are TGCAGTGCCCATAGACTAGCGGGAGGGCCCTCAGAGACCCAGTACTTA. The chain has TRBV20-1 and TRBJ2-5, with 14 bases fitting TRBD2. With V trimmed by 6 bases and J by 4 bases, 10 bases remained unmatched. CDR3 length equals 16 residues. Looked up from germline, CDR1 is DFQATT and CDR2 is SNEGSKA (reference sequence).

The chain recombines TRBV7-2 with TRBJ2-2; D ambiguous. The CDR3 extends over 15 amino acids. The ends were cut back, 5 bases at V and 5 bases at J, with 15 bases in the middle. Germline V gene data show CDR1 as SGHTA and CDR2 as FQGNSA. This CDR3 is CASSPAPSGTGELFF. CDR3 coding DNA: TGTGCCAGCAGCCCCGCGCCTAGTGGGACCGGGGAGCTGTTTTTT.

The chain has TRBV29-1 and TRBJ2-3; 8 bases are a match to TRBD2. This CDR3 spans 14 amino acids. Trimming took 1 base from V and 6 from J; bases not matched to a gene: 6. CDR1 and CDR2 from the germline V gene are SQVTM and ANQGSEA. The CDR3 DNA reads as TGCAGCGTTGAAGTACAGCGGGAGTATGATACGCAGTATTTT. Translation gives CSVEVQREYDTQYF.

This clonotype was seen many times. The chain has TRBV20-1 and TRBJ2-7, with D unresolved. Between the trimmed V and J ends, which lost 0 bases and 0 bases, there was a span of 9 bases. The CDR3 totals 14 residues. The germline V gene has CDR1 DFQATT and CDR2 SNEGSKA (reference sequence). The CDR3 protein is CSARDSGSSYEQYF. The CDR3 bases are TGCAGTGCTAGAGATTCCGGGTCCTCCTACGAGCAGTACTTC.

This clonotype was detected once. A much more abundant neighbour one base away suggests this may be a read error. The CDR3 end shows no conserved phenylalanine or tryptophan, and so a read error is likely. The rearrangement joins TRBV11-2 to TRBJ1-1; TRBD1 aligns across 7 bases. The CDR3 runs to 14 residues. V lost 5 bases, J lost 4 bases, and 7 bases stayed unmatched. From germline, CDR1 is SGHAT and CDR2 FQNNGV. CDR3 in DNA: TGTGCCAGCAGCCCACAGGGGCACGGCACTGAAGCTTTCCTT. This gives the protein CASSPQGHGTEAFL.

This clonotype was counted many times. This chain joins TRBV28 and TRBJ2-1; D not certain. V lost 8 bases to trimming and J lost 4 bases, with 9 bases between them. Germline CDR1 reads MDHEN; CDR2 reads SYDVKM. The CDR3 sequence is 12 residues long. The CDR3 reads CASWGLYNEQFF. The CDR3 coding sequence is TGTGCCAGCTGGGGTTTGTACAATGAGCAGTTCTTC.